These T cell receptor beta chains were read from a single sample in a study of cytomegalovirus exposure and HLA in healthy donors. Assay: immunoSEQ multiplex PCR; the TCRdb copy retains only in-frame clones and omits some. The table includes some 200,000 clones, about 89% detected once. The specimen sequenced was PBMCs. These receptors all stem from a woman between 18 and 29 years old in good health and CMV-seronegative. Both conserved end residues are trimmed from each CDR3.

TRBJ1-1 | TRBV27 | 11 | ASSLGQNTEAF
TRBJ2-1 | TRBV2 | 17 | ASSETLGFSGQWRDEQF
TRBJ2-5 | TRBV11-3 | 14 | ASSPLGTGVHETQY
TRBJ1-1 | TRBV7-8 | 12 | ASSKQGEVTEAF
TRBJ1-4 | TRBV27 | 11 | ASSGTGVEKLF
TRBJ1-4 | TRBV19 | 11 | ASSWDRNEKLF
TRBJ2-3 | TRBV9 | 16 | ASSVALAGGPGTDTQY
TRBJ1-2 | TRBV7-8 | 13 | ASSLGLRGSYGYT
TRBJ2-5 | TRBV19 | 12 | ASSSRQGRETQY
TRBJ1-2 | TRBV5-4 | 13 | ASSSPGQGGYGYT
TRBJ1-1 | TRBV7-8 | 13 | ASSLRGWGGIEAF
TRBJ2-5 | TRBV29-1 | 14 | SVEVLTGPNWETQY
TRBJ1-2 | TRBV9 | 11 | ASSVAGGRGYT
TRBJ2-1 | TRBV29-1 | 8 | SAIYNEQF
TRBJ1-1 | TRBV11-3 | 12 | ASSADRGNTEAF
TRBJ1-1 | TRBV19 | 13 | ASSGRGIFNTEAF
TRBJ2-3 | TRBV4-1 | 14 | ASSQYGRGSTDTQY
TRBJ2-3 | TRBV4-2 | 12 | ASSQDWATDTQY
TRBJ1-3 | TRBV9 | 14 | ASSTSRGVSGNTIY
TRBJ1-2 | TRBV7-9 | 10 | SSSLAGGGYT
TRBJ1-6 | TRBV7-2 | 11 | ASSPQGNSPLH
TRBJ2-7 | TRBV6-1 | 14 | ASSEAPGTTVNEQY
TRBJ2-1 | TRBV6-6 | 12 | ASSYGTSYNEQF
TRBJ2-3 | TRBV29-1 | 13 | SVEVTGRSTDTQY
TRBJ2-3 | TRBV7-9 | 14 | ASSGWRGGETDTQY
TRBJ1-2 | TRBV7-2 | 11 | ASSLQTGDGYT
TRBJ2-1 | TRBV7-9 | 13 | ASSKTSSSYNEQF
TRBJ2-7 | TRBV14 | 13 | ASSQDWGGVNEQY
TRBJ2-1 | TRBV27 | 12 | ASSLAGKYNEQF
TRBJ2-3 | TRBV7-8 | 14 | ASSPLAGELTDTQY
TRBJ2-7 | TRBV9 | 19 | ASSAFQGVKIGRIRSYEQY
TRBJ1-1 | TRBV6-1 | 11 | ATIETSGTEAF
TRBJ2-1 | TRBV2 | 12 | ASRGLARYNEQF
TRBJ2-1 | TRBV18 | 14 | ASSPPRGGRGHEQF
TRBJ2-5 | TRBV11-3 | 13 | ASSVSGGIRETQY
TRBJ1-2 | TRBV10-1 | 7 | ASRADYT
TRBJ2-2 | TRBV29-1 | 11 | SVFDTHTGELF
TRBJ2-7 | TRBV27 | 11 | ASNGQGLDEQY
TRBJ1-2 | TRBV10-2 | 10 | ASSETGNGYT
TRBJ1-4 | TRBV2 | 12 | ASRETGAGEKLF
TRBJ2-3 | TRBV7-9 | 14 | ASSLLAGPSTDTQY
TRBJ1-1 | TRBV9 | 12 | ASSVSPGNTEAF